This passage covers 21 T cell receptor beta chains from one sample sequenced in a study of T cells in Graves' hyperthyroidism and ophthalmopathy. The investigators amplified TCR beta CDR3 regions from RNA transcripts. HTBI primers were employed in a first-round RT-PCR of the TCR CDR3. TCRdb passed the multiplex PCR reads through MiXCR, listing each CDR3 protein once. The sample consists of hundreds of thousands of distinct CDR3 sequences, around 21% of them appearing once. The sample consisted of blood. These receptor sequences come from a man aged 25 to 40 with Graves' ophthalmopathy.

This clonotype was found many times. This chain uses TRBV20-1 with TRBJ1-1; a possible D gene is TRBD1 (6 bases). Deletions cut 4 bases from V and 5 bases from J, with 20 bases between. The CDR3 has 15 residues. Germline V lookup: CDR1 DFQATT, CDR2 SNEGSKA (reference sequence). The DNA of the CDR3 is TGCAGTGCTATGCCCTTTGGACAGATGCTTACTGAAGCTTTCTTT. Translating gives CSAMPFGQMLTEAFF.

This clonotype was seen a handful of times. V gene TRBV7-9 combines with J gene TRBJ2-7, with a possible D match to TRBD2 (5 bases). The CDR3 spans 14 residues. CDR1 is SEHNR, CDR2 FQNEAQ, per germline (reference sequence). The ends were cut back, 4 bases at V and 4 bases at J, with 14 bases in the middle. The CDR3 DNA is TGTGCCAGCAGCTCGGTCGGGGTTGTTTACGAGCAGTACTTC. Its translation: CASSSVGVVYEQYF. Full variable domain (missing parts from reference TRBV7-9 and TRBJ2-7): DTGVSQNPRHKITKRGQNVTFRCDPISEHNRLYWYRQTLGQGPEFLTYFQNEAQLEKSRLLSDRFSAERPKGSFSTLEIQRTEQGDSAMYLCASSSVGVVYEQYFGPGTRLTVT.

The V and J genes are TRBV30 and TRBJ1-1, with 9 bases identical to TRBD1. J lost 5 bases, V lost 0 bases, and 1 base had no gene match. Germline V CDR1 and CDR2: GTSNPN, SVGIG (reference sequence). The CDR3 is 13 amino acids. In DNA, the CDR3 is TGTGCCTGGAGTGTCGGGACAGGGACTGAAGCTTTCTTT. Residues: CAWSVGTGTEAFF. Variable domain in full (rest from reference TRBV30 and TRBJ1-1): SQTIHQWPATLVQPVGSPLSLECTVEGTSNPNLYWYRQAAGRGLQLLFYSVGIGQISSEVPQNLSASRPQDRQFILSSKKLLLSDSGFYLCAWSVGTGTEAFFGQGTRLTVV.

This clonotype occurred many times. The gene calls are TRBV30 and TRBJ1-1, with D tentatively TRBD1 (5 bases). CDR1 and CDR2 (germline): GTSNPN, SVGIG (reference sequence). Trimming left V 3 bases short and J 7 bases short, with 12 bases between. There are 12 residues in the CDR3. DNA of the CDR3: TGTGCCTGGAGCGAGGGGTCTAATGAAGCTTTCTTT. The encoded protein is CAWSEGSNEAFF.

The chain recombines TRBV4-3 with TRBJ2-2, with a possible D match to TRBD1 (5 bases). The CDR3 runs 13 residues. Trimming removed 2 bases from V and 6 bases from J, with 7 bases in between. Per germline, CDR1 LGHNA and CDR2 YSLEER. CDR3 in DNA: TGCGCCAGCAGCCAACAACAGGCCGGGGAGCTGTTTTTT. This sequence encodes CASSQQQAGELFF.

The rearrangement links TRBV30 to TRBJ1-5; 9 nucleotides line up with TRBD1. The CDR3 length is 14 residues. J lost 7 bases, V lost 0 bases, and 4 bases had no gene match. Looked up from germline, CDR1 is GTSNPN and CDR2 is SVGIG (reference sequence). The CDR3 spells CAWSVTGGTQPQHF. CDR3 sequence (DNA): TGTGCCTGGAGTGTAACAGGGGGCACCCAGCCCCAGCATTTT. Looking up the rest from reference TRBV30 and TRBJ1-5 gives the full variable domain: SQTIHQWPATLVQPVGSPLSLECTVEGTSNPNLYWYRQAAGRGLQLLFYSVGIGQISSEVPQNLSASRPQDRQFILSSKKLLLSDSGFYLCAWSVTGGTQPQHFGDGTRLSIL.

CDR3 sequence reads: CASSLGTSGPRGTGELFF. As DNA, the CDR3 is TGTGCCAGCAGCTTGGGGACTAGCGGGCCTCGTGGCACCGGGGAGCTGTTTTTT. The chain carries TRBV7-2 and TRBJ2-2; 12 bases align to TRBD2. This CDR3 comprises 18 residues. CDR1 and CDR2 (germline): SGHTA, FQGNSA. With V trimmed by 3 bases and J by 4 bases, 9 bases remained unmatched.

This clonotype was seen many times. This sequence joins TRBV28 and TRBJ1-4; 7 positions match TRBD1. The CDR3 has 13 amino acids. Germline V gives CDR1 MDHEN, CDR2 SYDVKM. V trimming: 6 bases; J trimming: 6 bases; junction bases outside the gene matches: 4. The CDR3 region is CASSPGTDEKLFF. CDR3 bases: TGTGCCAGCAGCCCCGGGACAGATGAAAAACTGTTTTTT. Using reference TRBV28 and TRBJ1-4 for the parts outside the CDR3, the full variable domain is DVKVTQSSRYLVKRTGEKVFLECVQDMDHENMFWYRQDPGLGLRLIYFSYDVKMKEKGDIPEGYSVSREKKERFSLILESASTNQTSMYLCASSPGTDEKLFFGSGTQLSVL.

Only a few counts were recorded for this clonotype. V is TRBV6-1 and J is TRBJ2-7; D is uncertain. CDR1 and CDR2 (germline): MNHNS, SASEGT. This CDR3 contains 12 residues. Between the trimmed V and J ends, which lost 1 base and 7 bases, there was a span of 8 bases. CDR3 residues: CASSEESAEQYF. CDR3 nucleotides: TGTGCCAGCAGTGAAGAGTCGGCAGAGCAGTACTTC.

This clonotype has ten or more counts. The genes are TRBV12-3 or TRBV12-4 and TRBJ1-1, with 12 bases that match TRBD1. Trimming removed 8 bases from V and 4 bases from J; junction bases left unmatched: 8. This CDR3 comprises 15 residues. CDR3 sequence: CASSGQGAAGTEAFF. Written as DNA, the CDR3 is TGTGCCAGCTCGGGACAGGGGGCGGCGGGCACTGAAGCTTTCTTT.

This clonotype was detected only a few times. V is TRBV6-1 and J is TRBJ2-1, with D hard to call. Trimming shortened V by 4 bases and J by 8 bases, and 9 bases separated the two germline ends. Looked up from germline, CDR1 is MNHNS and CDR2 is SASEGT. The CDR3 is 12 residues long. The CDR3 DNA sequence: TGTGCCAGCAGTGGGTCGGGCCATGAGCAGTTCTTC. Protein sequence: CASSGSGHEQFF.

The rearrangement links TRBV7-6 to TRBJ2-2; TRBD2 aligns across 10 bases. With 4 bases clipped from V and 7 bases from J, the junction kept 6 bases outside the gene matches. Germline V gene data show CDR1 as SGHVS and CDR2 as FNYEAQ. This CDR3 region has 15 residues. CDR3 in amino acids: CASSSLAGVGGELFF. The CDR3, as DNA: TGTGCCAGCAGCTCGCTAGCGGGAGTTGGCGGGGAGCTGTTTTTT.

This clonotype was seen repeatedly, ten times or more. The rearrangement links TRBV11-2 to TRBJ1-1, with TRBD1 as a possible D gene (5 bases). Deletions cut 5 bases from V and 0 bases from J, with 13 bases between. CDR1 is SGHAT, CDR2 FQNNGV, per germline. The CDR3 consists of 15 residues. The DNA for the CDR3 is TGTGCCAGCAGCCCATTGACAGTCATGAACACTGAAGCTTTCTTT. Translated, it gives CASSPLTVMNTEAFF.

This chain connects TRBV13 to TRBJ2-1; possible D gene TRBD2, 7 bases. This CDR3 contains 17 residues. V shed 3 bases and J shed 3 bases, with 18 bases lying between them. The germline gives CDR1 PRHDT, CDR2 FYEKMQ (reference sequence). CDR3 protein: CASSLRGPGVNYNEQFF. CDR3 nucleotides: TGTGCCAGCAGCTTGCGGGGGCCAGGGGTGAACTACAATGAGCAGTTCTTC. Drawing the rest from reference TRBV13 and TRBJ2-1, the complete variable domain is AAGVIQSPRHLIKEKRETATLKCYPIPRHDTVYWYQQGPGQDPQFLISFYEKMQSDKGSIPDRFSAQQFSDYHSELNMSSLELGDSALYFCASSLRGPGVNYNEQFFGPGTRLTVL.

This clonotype showed up just a few times. The V gene is TRBV6-8, the J gene TRBJ2-3; D is unclear. The CDR3 spans 14 residues. Per the germline V gene, CDR1 is MNHGY and CDR2 is SAAAGT. V was trimmed by 4 bases and J by 0 bases, leaving 8 bases between them. The CDR3 DNA follows: TGTGCCAGCAGTTCTTTAAATAGCACAGATACGCAGTATTTT. This sequence encodes CASSSLNSTDTQYF.

The chain uses TRBV19 and TRBJ2-7, with a weak D call TRBD1 (5 bases). Germline CDR1 is LNHDA and CDR2 is SQIVND (reference sequence). The CDR3 length is 15 residues. V lost 2 bases and J lost 4, with 15 bases in between. CDR3 sequence (DNA): TGTGCCAGTAGTATATCAGGGAATGAGCTTTACGAGCAGTACTTC. Its protein is CASSISGNELYEQYF.

The chain recombines TRBV5-1 with TRBJ2-7; 8 bases agree with TRBD1. In germline, CDR1 is SGHRS, CDR2 YFSETQ. V lost 5 bases and J lost 2; bases outside the gene matches: 9. This CDR3 contains 15 residues. The CDR3 reads CASSPTGGKAYEQYF. The CDR3 bases are TGCGCCAGCAGTCCCACAGGGGGGAAAGCCTACGAGCAGTACTTC.

As regards this clonotype: A much bigger clone sits one base away, suggesting this may be a read error. The rearrangement joins TRBV10-3 to TRBJ1-1; 7 bases map to TRBD1. V trimming: 6 bases; J trimming: 1 base; junction bases outside the gene matches: 5. The length of the CDR3 is 14 residues. CDR1 is ENHRY and CDR2 is SYGVKD in the germline V gene. The CDR3 DNA reads TGTGCCATCAGCAAGGGACAGACGAACACTGAAGCTTTCTTT. Protein product: CAISKGQTNTEAFF.

This clonotype was counted between two and nine times. The genes are TRBV29-1 and TRBJ2-1; tentatively, D is TRBD1 or TRBD2 (5 bases each). The V gene's germline CDR1 is SQVTM and CDR2 ANQGSEA. Trimming removed 6 bases at V and 7 bases at J, with 10 bases between. CDR3 length: 11 residues. The CDR3 sequence is CSVRGRNEQFF. CDR3 nucleotide sequence: TGCAGCGTGAGGGGTCGTAATGAGCAGTTCTTC.

This clonotype has more than one count but fewer than ten. This rearrangement joins TRBV29-1 to TRBJ1-1; D is possibly TRBD1 (5 bases). CDR1 is SQVTM and CDR2 is ANQGSEA in the germline V gene. The CDR3 totals 12 residues. V was pared by 8 bases and J by 0 bases, with 10 bases between. The CDR3 region has the DNA TGCAGCTCAAAGGGGATGAACACTGAAGCTTTCTTT. Residues: CSSKGMNTEAFF.

This clonotype was recorded a few times. The rearrangement uses TRBV7-3 and TRBJ2-6; 7 bases map to TRBD1. The J segment lost 4 bases and the V segment lost 4 bases, leaving 7 bases of the junction unmatched. CDR3 length equals 16 residues. Germline CDR1 is SGHTA and CDR2 is FQGTGA. CDR3 sequence reads: CASSSQTGPGANVLTF. The CDR3 DNA reads TGTGCCAGCAGCTCGCAGACAGGGCCCGGGGCCAACGTCCTGACTTTC.